This T cell receptor beta chain was sequenced during a study of Ad26.COV2.S vaccination and SARS-CoV-2 variants. Looking at the study overall: Intramuscular Ad26.COV2.S doses were given once or twice, 56 days apart.

The assay was immunoSEQ multiplex PCR, and TCRdb's table has in-frame clones only and misses some. The table includes 450,000 to 550,000 clones, roughly nine tenths detected once. CDR1 and CDR2 (germline): MNHNY, SVGAGI (reference sequence). Germline trimming cut 6 bases from V and 0 bases from J; bases unmatched to any gene: 4. This CDR3 comprises 14 residues. Treatment defined: about 20 received Ad26.COV2.S at low or high dose, single or two shots; 5 received placebo; per-sample allocation not given. The investigators took samples on day 63 after the first vaccine or placebo injection. This chain connects TRBV6-6 to TRBJ1-2; 7 bases map to TRBD1. The specimen comprised peripheral blood, sampled in a trial of Ad26.COV2.S vaccine versus placebo. The sequence was obtained from a person between 18 and 65 years old who received the Ad26.COV2.S COVID-19 vaccine or a placebo. DNA of the CDR3: TGTGCCAGCAGCAACAGGGGTACTAACTATGGCTACACCTTC. Encoded protein: CASSNRGTNYGYTF.